This T cell receptor (beta chain) came from a study of cytomegalovirus exposure and HLA in healthy donors (TCRdb year 2017). Broadly, across the study: According to an earlier analysis of 587 of the donors, about 190 million T cells yielded 120 million or so unique TCR beta sequences and 276 Gb of sequence data. An early release covering just under 650 HLA-typed donors comprised approximately 290 gigabases of sequencing data and 65 million to 100 million unique TCR sequences. Of the approximately 370 genotyped donors, roughly 80% were placed in the genetic ancestry cluster associated with self-reported Caucasian donors. The study aimed to test whether cataloging public T cell receptors could reveal signatures of past pathogen exposure. The T cell repertoires of several hundred subjects were profiled by immunosequencing and related to cytomegalovirus serostatus. Along with the approximately 670-subject first cohort, a separate validation cohort of around 110 different subjects was used. To predict cytomegalovirus infection status, the study brought together high-throughput TCR immunosequencing, statistical association of individual TCRs with disease status, and machine learning. A later analysis re-analyzed previously published TCR beta repertoires from 600 to 850 donors and added high-resolution HLA genotyping to study TCR occurrence patterns. In the later analysis, no new phenotypic data were used to find candidate immune exposures; instead, reliance was placed on TCR beta sequences and their occurrence across donors. An earlier analysis of fewer than 750 of the donors used high-throughput TCR beta sequencing to judge whether each TCR beta V gene segment behaved as functional or pseudogenic. Donor age, sex, ethnicity and CMV serostatus were compiled alongside the repertoire data. In a later genetic analysis, genome-wide SNP genotypes for about 65% of the roughly 700 donors were used, and that subset was treated as a discovery cohort. Every discovery cohort repertoire had been produced on one sequencing platform. HLA typing included class I and class II loci at four-digit resolution. The number of typed donors differed by locus: about 620-640 for A, B, C, DRB1 and DQB1; 500 to 550 for DQA1; approximately 600 for DPA1; and around 490 for DPB1. Roughly five DR-DQ haplotypes were treated as single units for association and clustering because of strong linkage in the cohort. Across 300 to 500 genotyped donors of the cohort, an average of about 240,000 unique TCR beta nucleotide sequences per donor were sequenced, and around 19% of those sequences were non-productive. The study at large found these results: The presence/absence analyses assumed that sequencing depth was roughly uniform across donors, and that assumption may not be true. In a later genetic analysis, a missense DCLRE1C variant was associated with V-gene and J-gene trimming of TCR beta chains, and the association was replicated in an independent cohort. Most TCR sequences were seen in very few donors, while some public TCRs were found in many individuals. The study gave a list of 150 to 200 TCR beta chains associated with cytomegalovirus. The classifier was reported to diagnose cytomegalovirus status with high specificity and sensitivity in both the original and validation cohorts. A further reported finding was that TCR beta sequences accurately predicted the HLA-A and HLA-B alleles for most subjects in the first cohort. According to a later analysis, most CMV-associated TCR beta chains appeared to be HLA-restricted, and the HLA associations seemed to be driven largely by CMV exposure. The 87-base-pair reads could not distinguish some IMGT-functional V segments, including TRBV6-2 and TRBV6-3, so those segments were excluded. Three of the identified cytomegalovirus-associated TCR beta chains were confirmed in vitro to be specific for cytomegalovirus antigens. In a later analysis, the rate of TCR association differed among HLA loci, with DRB1 alleles having the most associated TCRs and HLA-C alleles having the fewest. Correlated functional status among segregating V segments might reflect linkage disequilibrium, but an unknown experimental factor could not be ruled out. In a later analysis, HLA-associated TCR beta chains showed more clonal expansion and lower generation probabilities than non-associated chains that were equally common. In this cohort, only TCR beta chains were sequenced, and detectable features were limited by the absence of alpha or paired-chain data. A later analysis reported that several top co-occurrence clusters appeared linked to parvovirus B19, influenza, CMV and Epstein-Barr virus. Because counts were too low, some 17 rarely observed V segments, including chromosome 9 orphons, were left out of the earlier analysis of about 620 of the donors. A group of highly shared sequence variants was considered likely to be a technical artifact of the sequencing pipeline. In an earlier analysis of more than 450 of the donors, most TCR beta V segments were observed in productive rearrangements about 87% or about 30% of the time, broadly matching IMGT annotations. In a later analysis, around 15,000 TCR beta sequences were associated with specific HLA alleles at a false discovery rate of 0.05. Immune exposure information for the cohort was limited to CMV serostatus. Compared with the 666-donor mean, donors in an Asian-associated ancestry cluster had fewer N-insertions in productive TCRs, according to a later genetic analysis. Because some donors lacked HLA typing at each locus, the association tests relied only on the typed subset. The authors suggested that the approach could potentially be extended to other disease states and immunological phenotypes. When HLA alleles, especially DR and DQ, strongly co-occurred, TCR associations were difficult to assign to individual alleles.

Of note for this clone: Its antigen remains undetermined. No clone much larger than this one lies a single base away; base qualities are absent.

The cohort consisted of 670 or so healthy bone marrow donors. At the time of sampling, all cohort members were nominally healthy, though unrecorded immune exposures were likely present. The donor was CMV seronegative and belonged to the group of around 350 seronegative cohort members. A peripheral blood sample was provided by each donor, and peripheral blood mononuclear cells were used for TCR beta sequencing. The Qiagen DNeasy Blood Extraction Kit was used to extract genomic DNA from the blood cell samples. From a lookup of the germline V gene, CDR1 and CDR2 are MGHRA and YSYEKL. Reading from cysteine to phenylalanine, the CDR3 counts 15 amino acids. The read is trimmed to its CDR3 DNA, 45 bases read in frame from base 1. The library was obtained by the immunoSEQ multiplex PCR assay. For the multiplex PCR, a mixture combining 60 forward primers for TCR Vbeta segments and 13 reverse primers for TCR Jbeta segments was used. Amplification of the CDR3 region of rearranged TCR beta genes was performed with a multiplex PCR assay on genomic DNA. Amplified TCR beta libraries were sequenced as 87-base-pair reads on the Illumina HiSeq System. From the authors' description of their analysis: A later analysis counted some 80 million unique TCR beta chains across the 666 repertoires, and around 12 million of these chains were shared by at least two donors. Raw reads were error-corrected and collapsed into unique sequences with a nearest-neighbor algorithm that merged closely related sequences to remove PCR and sequencing errors. Alignment of CDR3 sequences to IMGT reference sequences was used to assign V, D and J gene segments. For a sequence to be retained, a match of at least six nucleotides to both a V gene segment and a J gene segment was required. A rearrangement was called productive if the CDR3 had no stop codons and remained in frame with V and J, and every other rearrangement was called non-productive. CDR3 was defined by IMGT convention, running from the second conserved V-encoded cysteine to the conserved J-encoded phenylalanine. In an earlier analysis of some 550 of the donors, sequences lacking an unambiguous match to a single V gene segment were excluded. An earlier analysis of fewer than 750 of the donors called V segments functional above 56.7% productive rearrangements and segregating when the between-donor standard deviation exceeded 5%. A statistical classification framework was developed to diagnose cytomegalovirus status using the catalog of TCR beta chain sequences. In a later analysis, TCR nucleotide sequences were compared against IMGT/GENE-DB human TR gene sequences so that V and J genes could be assigned. The TCRdist pipeline was used in a later analysis to assign CDR3 sequences and most-parsimonious VDJ recombination scenarios. A later analysis defined each TCR beta chain by its CDR3 amino acid sequence plus V-gene family, and excluded reads lacking a unique V-gene family. As a way to deal with suspected cross-contamination and a sequencing artifact, a later analysis dropped hundreds of nucleotide sequences that were highly shared and had low generation probability. In a later analysis, a clonal expansion index was calculated for each public chain from normalized within-repertoire ranks of inferred template counts. In a later analysis, generation probabilities were computed with a VDJ recombination model fitted to out-of-frame rearrangements, and the resulting probabilities were checked against IGoR. A later analysis scored TCR-TCR, TCR-HLA and TCR-CMV co-occurrence with hypergeometric tests, applying a repertoire-size bias correction to TCR pairs. False discovery rates were estimated in a later analysis by permuting HLA or CMV assignments 20 times. In a later analysis, co-occurring TCRs were grouped with DBSCAN, and TCRdist sequence similarity was added when clustering was performed within HLA-allele-positive subsets. Repertoires with fewer than 30,000 or more than 120,000 public chains were left out of co-occurrence clustering, as were about 5 repertoires with anomalous nucleotide sharing. TCRdb mirrors the immuneACCESS table, restricted to in-frame sequences. Some clones are absent from its copies; in checked studies, under half trace to an unresolved V gene, and the reason for the others is unknown. For V, J and clone size, that table is used; D and trimming come from the DNA. This sample lists 130,000 to 150,000 clones; about 72% were detected once. The top ten constitute roughly 2% of the sample.

The rearrangement combines TRBV4-1 with TRBJ2-5; TRBD2 agrees with 11 junctional bases. The J call is uncertain, as TRBJ2-7 better fits the DNA end. The origin of this receptor is a middle-aged man in good health and CMV-seronegative. Sequenced material: PBMCs. Here the CDR3 is given as CASSRLAGTTYEQYF. The DNA reads as follows: TGCGCCAGCAGTAGACTAGCGGGGACAACCTACGAGCAGTACTTC.